This T cell receptor (beta chain) was observed in a study of cytomegalovirus exposure and HLA in healthy donors. Overall study findings and caveats: Subsequent analysis revealed that first-cohort TCR clusters tended to co-occur in the 130 or so validation repertoires. Researchers counted roughly 150 TCR beta chains as cytomegalovirus-associated. With high specificity and sensitivity, the classifier reportedly diagnosed cytomegalovirus status.

The ends lost 4 bases at V and 7 bases at J; junction bases unmatched: 27. The CDR3 runs 21 residues. Germline V gives CDR1 SGHVS, CDR2 FQNEAQ. Method: immunoSEQ multiplex PCR; TCRdb's copy keeps in-frame clones and lacks some. This table holds 130,000 to 150,000 clones, 70% to 90% found once. These donors were members of the 120-subject validation cohort, a group separate from the approximately 700-subject first cohort. On this clone itself: Its antigen is not known.

This chain connects TRBV7-8 to TRBJ2-2, with 7 positions matching TRBD2. This clonotype was obtained from a man between 18 and 29 years old in good health and CMV-seronegative. Sequenced sample: PBMCs. CDR3 region: CASSSSSFTYLVGGGGGELFF. CDR3 coding DNA: TGTGCCAGCAGCTCCAGTTCTTTCACCTACCTAGTTGGCGGGGGAGGCGGGGAGCTGTTTTTT.